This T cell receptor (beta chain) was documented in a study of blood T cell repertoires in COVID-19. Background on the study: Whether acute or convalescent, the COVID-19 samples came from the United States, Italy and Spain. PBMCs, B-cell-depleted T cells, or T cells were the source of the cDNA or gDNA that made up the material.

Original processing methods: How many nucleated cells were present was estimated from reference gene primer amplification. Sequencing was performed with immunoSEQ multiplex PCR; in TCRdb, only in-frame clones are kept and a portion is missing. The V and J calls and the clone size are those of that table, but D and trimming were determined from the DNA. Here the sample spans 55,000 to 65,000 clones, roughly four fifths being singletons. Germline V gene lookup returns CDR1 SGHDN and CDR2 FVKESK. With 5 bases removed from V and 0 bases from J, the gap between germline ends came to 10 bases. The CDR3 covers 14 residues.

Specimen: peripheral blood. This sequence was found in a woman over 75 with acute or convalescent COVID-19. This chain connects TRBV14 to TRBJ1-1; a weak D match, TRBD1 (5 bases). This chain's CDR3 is CASSSGTVNTEAFF. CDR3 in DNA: TGTGCCAGCAGCAGCGGGACGGTGAACACTGAAGCTTTCTTT.